This T cell receptor beta chain was identified during a study of T cells in severe cutaneous drug reactions. About the study: Enrollment required a probable or definite RegiSCAR diagnosis of SJS/TEN or DRESS.

For this clonotype: Its antigen remains unknown.

Overall study findings and caveats: A public TCRbeta CDR3 appeared in all seven CBZ-SJS/TEN blister samples, averaging about 15%.

Carbamazepine had induced Stevens-Johnson syndrome or toxic epidermal necrolysis in the sequenced donors. TCR subtype-specific primers in iRepertoire multiplex PCR prepared libraries for bulk and single-cell sequencing. Input for bulk TCR libraries: roughly 90-550 ng RNA per sample. TCRdb reprocessed the multiplex PCR reads; each CDR3 protein has one entry and no DNA is given. The listing records about 8,300 distinct CDR3 sequences. Germline loops: CDR1 SGHAT, CDR2 FQNNGV. The CDR3 covers 14 residues. Sequencing was performed on cells from a skin blister. The clonotype was recovered from a human donor with a severe cutaneous adverse drug reaction. The V and J genes are TRBV11-2 and TRBJ2-3; TCRdb proposes TRBD2, but this gene call is untestable without DNA. The CDR3 protein is CASEWDFGGDTQYF.